This T cell receptor (beta chain) was retrieved from a study of blood T cell repertoires in COVID-19. Study-wide context: Cohort 3 recovered donors had two negative PCRs, clearance, or symptom resolution. PBMCs, B-cell-depleted T cells, or T cells provided the cDNA or gDNA that made up the material.

CDR1 and CDR2 from the germline V gene are MGHDK and SYGVNS. The CDR3 contains 18 residues. V lost 3 bases, J lost 0 bases, and 9 bases stayed unmatched. The repertoire was sequenced with immunoSEQ multiplex PCR; TCRdb's copy has only in-frame clones and lacks some. The sample records around 190,000 clones, 86% being singletons. Participants had their cohort set by participant-reported clinical history. Sequencing used PBMCs or T cells enriched from blood (not recorded which). This sequence originates from a woman in her thirties or forties in a cohort exposed to, infected with or recovered from COVID-19 (not recorded which). This chain connects TRBV25-1 to TRBJ1-1; 11 nucleotides align to TRBD1. In DNA form, the CDR3 reads TGTGCCAGCAGTGATCCCGGGACAGGGGGGCCTATGAACACTGAAGCTTTCTTT. It yields the protein CASSDPGTGGPMNTEAFF.